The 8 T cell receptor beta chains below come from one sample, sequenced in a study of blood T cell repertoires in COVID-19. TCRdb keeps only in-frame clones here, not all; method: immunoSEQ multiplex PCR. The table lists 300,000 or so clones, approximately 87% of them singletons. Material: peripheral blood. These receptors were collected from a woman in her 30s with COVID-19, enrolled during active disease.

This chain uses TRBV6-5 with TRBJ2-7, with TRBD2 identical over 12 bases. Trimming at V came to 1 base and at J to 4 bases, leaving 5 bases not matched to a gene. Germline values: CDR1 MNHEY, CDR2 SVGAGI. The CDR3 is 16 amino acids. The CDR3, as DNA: TGTGCCAGCAGTTACTATAGACTAGCGGGAGAGTACGAGCAGTACTTC. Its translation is CASSYYRLAGEYEQYF.

The CDR3 nucleotides are TGCAGCGTTGAGGTTCGGGCAGGGGGTGTGTACGAGCAGTACTTC. Its translation: CSVEVRAGGVYEQYF. The V call is TRBV29-1, the J call TRBJ2-7; 7 nucleotides line up with TRBD1. Germline-derived CDR1 and CDR2 are SQVTM and ANQGSEA. This CDR3 is 15 amino acids long. The J segment lost 4 bases and the V segment lost 3 bases, leaving 12 bases of the junction unmatched.

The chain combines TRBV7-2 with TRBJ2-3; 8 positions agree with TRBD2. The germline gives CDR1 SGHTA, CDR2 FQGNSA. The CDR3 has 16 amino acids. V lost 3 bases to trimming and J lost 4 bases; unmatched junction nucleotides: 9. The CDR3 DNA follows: TGTGCCAGCAGCTTTCGTGGGGGCGGGAGGCCAGATACGCAGTATTTT. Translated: CASSFRGGGRPDTQYF.

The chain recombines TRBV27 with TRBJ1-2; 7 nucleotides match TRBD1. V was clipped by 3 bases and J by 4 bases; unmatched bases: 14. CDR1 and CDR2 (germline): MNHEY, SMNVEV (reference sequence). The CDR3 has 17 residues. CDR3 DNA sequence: TGTGCCAGCAGTTTGAAATTCCCCACAGGGGATAGCTATGGCTACACCTTC. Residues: CASSLKFPTGDSYGYTF.

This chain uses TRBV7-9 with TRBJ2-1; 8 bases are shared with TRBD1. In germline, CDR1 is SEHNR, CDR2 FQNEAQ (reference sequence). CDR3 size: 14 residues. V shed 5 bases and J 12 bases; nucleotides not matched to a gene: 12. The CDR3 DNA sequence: TGTGCCAGCAGCACGGACAGGGCAGTAGCTGGGCAGTTCTTC. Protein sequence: CASSTDRAVAGQFF. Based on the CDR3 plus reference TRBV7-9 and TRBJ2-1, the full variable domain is DTGVSQNPRHKITKRGQNVTFRCDPISEHNRLYWYRQTLGQGPEFLTYFQNEAQLEKSRLLSDRFSAERPKGSFSTLEIQRTEQGDSAMYLCASSTDRAVAGQFFGPGTRLTVL.

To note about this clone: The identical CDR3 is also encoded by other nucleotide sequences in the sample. CDR3 region: CAWSVQGAGEKLFF. In DNA, the CDR3 is TGTGCCTGGAGTGTACAGGGGGCCGGAGAAAAACTGTTTTTT. The chain combines TRBV30 with TRBJ1-4, with 9 nucleotides matching TRBD1. The CDR3 covers 14 residues. Germline V gene sequence: CDR1 GTSNPN, CDR2 SVGIG (reference sequence). The ends lost 0 bases at V and 8 bases at J; junction bases unmatched: 4.

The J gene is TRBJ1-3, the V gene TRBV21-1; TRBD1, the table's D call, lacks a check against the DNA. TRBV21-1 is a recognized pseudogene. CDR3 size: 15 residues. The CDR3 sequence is CASRTAYVGGNTIYF. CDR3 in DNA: TGTGCCAGCAGGACAGCTTACGTGGGCGGAAACACCATATATTTT.

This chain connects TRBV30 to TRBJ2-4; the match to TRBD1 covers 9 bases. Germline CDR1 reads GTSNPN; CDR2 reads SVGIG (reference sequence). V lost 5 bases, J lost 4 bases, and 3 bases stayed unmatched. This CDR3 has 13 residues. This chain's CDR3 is CAWEQGAKNIQYF. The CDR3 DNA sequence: TGTGCCTGGGAACAGGGGGCAAAAAACATTCAGTACTTC. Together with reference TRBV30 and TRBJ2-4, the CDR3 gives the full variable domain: SQTIHQWPATLVQPVGSPLSLECTVEGTSNPNLYWYRQAAGRGLQLLFYSVGIGQISSEVPQNLSASRPQDRQFILSSKKLLLSDSGFYLCAWEQGAKNIQYFGAGTRLSVL.